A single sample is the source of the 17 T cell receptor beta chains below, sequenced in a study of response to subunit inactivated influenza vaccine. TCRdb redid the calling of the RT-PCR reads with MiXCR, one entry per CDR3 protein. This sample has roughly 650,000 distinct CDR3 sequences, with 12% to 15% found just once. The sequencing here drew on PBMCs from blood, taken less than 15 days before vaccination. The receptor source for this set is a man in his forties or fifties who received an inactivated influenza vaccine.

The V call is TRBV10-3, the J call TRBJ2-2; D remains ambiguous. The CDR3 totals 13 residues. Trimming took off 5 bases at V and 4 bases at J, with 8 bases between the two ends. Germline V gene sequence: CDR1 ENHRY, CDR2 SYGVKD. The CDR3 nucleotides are TGTGCCATCAGTAGGGTGGGCACCGGGGAGCTGTTTTTT. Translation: CAISRVGTGELFF.

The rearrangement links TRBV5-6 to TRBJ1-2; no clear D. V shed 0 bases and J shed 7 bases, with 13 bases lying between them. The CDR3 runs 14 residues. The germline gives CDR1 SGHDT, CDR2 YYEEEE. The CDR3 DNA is TGTGCCAGCAGCTTGGCCTTTGCGGGTTCTGGCTACACCTTC. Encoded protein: CASSLAFAGSGYTF.

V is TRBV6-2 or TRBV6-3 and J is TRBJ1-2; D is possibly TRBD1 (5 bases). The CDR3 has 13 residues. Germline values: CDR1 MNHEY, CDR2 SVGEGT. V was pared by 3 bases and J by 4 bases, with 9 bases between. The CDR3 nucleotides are TGTGCCAGCAGTTATAGCGACAGCTATGGCTACACCTTC. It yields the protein CASSYSDSYGYTF.

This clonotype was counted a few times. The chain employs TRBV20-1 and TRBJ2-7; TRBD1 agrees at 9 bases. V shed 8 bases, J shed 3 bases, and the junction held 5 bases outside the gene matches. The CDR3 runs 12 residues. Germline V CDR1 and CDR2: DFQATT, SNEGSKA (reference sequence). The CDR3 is CSLQGAIYEQYF. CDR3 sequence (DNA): TGCAGTCTACAGGGGGCTATCTACGAGCAGTACTTC.

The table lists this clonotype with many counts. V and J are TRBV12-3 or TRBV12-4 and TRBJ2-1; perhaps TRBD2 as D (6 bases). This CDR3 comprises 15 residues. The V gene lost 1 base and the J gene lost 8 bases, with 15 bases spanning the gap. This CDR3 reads CASSLGGAPGDEQFF. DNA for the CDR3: TGTGCCAGCAGTTTAGGCGGGGCCCCGGGCGATGAGCAGTTCTTC.

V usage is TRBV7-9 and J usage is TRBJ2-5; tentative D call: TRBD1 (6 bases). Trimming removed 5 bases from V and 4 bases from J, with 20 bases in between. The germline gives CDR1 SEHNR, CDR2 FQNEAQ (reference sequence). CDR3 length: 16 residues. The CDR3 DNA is TGTGCCAGCAGCCCGATGGGTGCCAGGGGTCTAGAGACCCAGTACTTC. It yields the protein CASSPMGARGLETQYF.

DNA of the CDR3: TGCGCCAGCAGCCAAGGGCGGGGGCAGGCTGGGGCCAACGTCCTGACTTTC. Translation gives CASSQGRGQAGANVLTF. V is TRBV4-1 and J is TRBJ2-6; D possibly corresponds to TRBD2 (7 bases). Germline V gives CDR1 MGHRA, CDR2 YSYEKL. The V gene lost 1 base and the J gene lost 2 bases, with 12 bases spanning the gap. This CDR3 has 17 amino acids.

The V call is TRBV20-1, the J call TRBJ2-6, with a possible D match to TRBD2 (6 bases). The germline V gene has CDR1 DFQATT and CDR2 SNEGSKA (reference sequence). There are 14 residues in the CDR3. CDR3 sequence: CSAEPGAGANVLTF. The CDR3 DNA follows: TGCAGCGCCGAACCGGGGGCTGGGGCCAACGTCCTGACTTTC.

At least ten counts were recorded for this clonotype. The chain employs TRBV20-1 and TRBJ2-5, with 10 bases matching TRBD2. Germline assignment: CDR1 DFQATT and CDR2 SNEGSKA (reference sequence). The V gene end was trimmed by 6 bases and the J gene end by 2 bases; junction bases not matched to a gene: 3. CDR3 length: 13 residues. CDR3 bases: TGCAGTGCGCTAGCGGGAGAACAAGAGACCCAGTACTTC. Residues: CSALAGEQETQYF.

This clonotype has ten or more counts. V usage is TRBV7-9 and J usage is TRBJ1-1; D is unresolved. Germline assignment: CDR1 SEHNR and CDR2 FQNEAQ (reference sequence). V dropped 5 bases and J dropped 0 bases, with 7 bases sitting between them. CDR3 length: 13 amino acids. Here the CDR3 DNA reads TGTGCCAGCAGCCAGACGGTGAACACTGAAGCTTTCTTT. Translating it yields CASSQTVNTEAFF. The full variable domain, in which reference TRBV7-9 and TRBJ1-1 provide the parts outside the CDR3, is DTGVSQNPRHKITKRGQNVTFRCDPISEHNRLYWYRQTLGQGPEFLTYFQNEAQLEKSRLLSDRFSAERPKGSFSTLEIQRTEQGDSAMYLCASSQTVNTEAFFGQGTRLTVV.

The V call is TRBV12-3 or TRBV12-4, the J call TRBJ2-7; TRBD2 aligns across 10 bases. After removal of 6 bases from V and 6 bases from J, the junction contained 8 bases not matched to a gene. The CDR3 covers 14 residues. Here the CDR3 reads CASRVLAGSGEQYF. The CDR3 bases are TGTGCCAGCAGGGTACTAGCGGGGTCGGGCGAGCAGTACTTC.

The CDR3 sequence: CASSQEAASTVPDTQYF. The DNA of the CDR3 is TGCGCCAGCAGCCAAGAGGCCGCCAGCACAGTCCCAGATACGCAGTATTTT. The chain carries TRBV4-3 and TRBJ2-3; the D is unclear. Germline assignment: CDR1 LGHNA and CDR2 YSLEER. Deletions cut 0 bases from V and 4 bases from J, with 17 bases between. The CDR3 runs 17 residues.

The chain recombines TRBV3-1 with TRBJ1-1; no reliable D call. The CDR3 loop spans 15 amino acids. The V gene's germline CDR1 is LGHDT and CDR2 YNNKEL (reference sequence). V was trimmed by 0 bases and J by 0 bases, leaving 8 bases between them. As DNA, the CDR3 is TGTGCCAGCAGCCAAGACAGGATTATGAACACTGAAGCTTTCTTT. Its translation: CASSQDRIMNTEAFF.

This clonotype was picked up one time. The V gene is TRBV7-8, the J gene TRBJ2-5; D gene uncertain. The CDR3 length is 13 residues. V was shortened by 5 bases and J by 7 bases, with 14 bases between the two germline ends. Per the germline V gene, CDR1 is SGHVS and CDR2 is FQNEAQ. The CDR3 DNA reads TGTGCCAGCAGCCAAGACAACACGGGGACCCAGTACTTC. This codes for CASSQDNTGTQYF.

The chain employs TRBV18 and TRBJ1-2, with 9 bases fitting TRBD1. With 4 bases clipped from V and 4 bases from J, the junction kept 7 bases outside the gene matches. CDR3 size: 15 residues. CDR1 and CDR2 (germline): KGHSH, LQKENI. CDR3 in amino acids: CASSLNRGPLYGYTF. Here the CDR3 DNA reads TGTGCCAGCTCACTCAACAGGGGGCCACTCTATGGCTACACCTTC.

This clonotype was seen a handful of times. The CDR3 region is CSVELAVTVGVQETQYF. CDR3 in DNA: TGCAGCGTTGAACTAGCGGTTACCGTAGGGGTCCAAGAGACCCAGTACTTC. This chain connects TRBV29-1 to TRBJ2-5, with 7 bases aligning to TRBD2. The germline CDR1 and CDR2 sequences are SQVTM and ANQGSEA. This CDR3 is built from 17 residues. Germline trimming cut 2 bases from V and 1 base from J; bases unmatched to any gene: 13.

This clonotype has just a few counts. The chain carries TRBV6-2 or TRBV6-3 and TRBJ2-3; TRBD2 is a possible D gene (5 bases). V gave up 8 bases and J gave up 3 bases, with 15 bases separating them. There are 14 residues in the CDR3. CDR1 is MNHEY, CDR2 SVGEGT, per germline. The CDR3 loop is CASLIPGVTDTQYF. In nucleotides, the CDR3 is TGTGCCAGCCTTATTCCCGGGGTTACAGATACGCAGTATTTT.